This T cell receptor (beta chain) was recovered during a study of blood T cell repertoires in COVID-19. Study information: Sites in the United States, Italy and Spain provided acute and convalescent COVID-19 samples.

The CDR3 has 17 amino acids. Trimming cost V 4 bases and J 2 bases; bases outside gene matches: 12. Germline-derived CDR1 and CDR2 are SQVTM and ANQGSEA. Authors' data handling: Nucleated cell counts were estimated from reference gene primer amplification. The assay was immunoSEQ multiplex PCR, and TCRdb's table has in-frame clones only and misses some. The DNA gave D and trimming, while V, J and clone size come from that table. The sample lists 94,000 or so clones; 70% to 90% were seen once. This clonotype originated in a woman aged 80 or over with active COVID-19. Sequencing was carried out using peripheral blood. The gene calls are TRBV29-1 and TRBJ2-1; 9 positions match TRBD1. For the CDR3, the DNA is TGCAGCGTTGTTACTGCCAATTGGGACAGGGCCTACAATGAGCAGTTCTTC. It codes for CSVVTANWDRAYNEQFF.